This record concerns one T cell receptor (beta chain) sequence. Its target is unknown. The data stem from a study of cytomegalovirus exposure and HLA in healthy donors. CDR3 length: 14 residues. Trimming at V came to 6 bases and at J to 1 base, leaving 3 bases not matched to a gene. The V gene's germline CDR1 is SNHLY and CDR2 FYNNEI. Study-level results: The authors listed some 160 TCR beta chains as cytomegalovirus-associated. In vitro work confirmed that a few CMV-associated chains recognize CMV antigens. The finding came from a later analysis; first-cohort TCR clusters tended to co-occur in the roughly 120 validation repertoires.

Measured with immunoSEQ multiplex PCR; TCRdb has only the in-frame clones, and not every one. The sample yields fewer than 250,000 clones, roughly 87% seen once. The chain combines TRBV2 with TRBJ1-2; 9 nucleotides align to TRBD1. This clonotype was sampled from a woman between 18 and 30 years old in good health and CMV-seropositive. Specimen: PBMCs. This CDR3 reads CASRRTGDNYGYTF. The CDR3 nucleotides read TGTGCCAGCAGGAGGACAGGGGATAACTATGGCTACACCTTC.